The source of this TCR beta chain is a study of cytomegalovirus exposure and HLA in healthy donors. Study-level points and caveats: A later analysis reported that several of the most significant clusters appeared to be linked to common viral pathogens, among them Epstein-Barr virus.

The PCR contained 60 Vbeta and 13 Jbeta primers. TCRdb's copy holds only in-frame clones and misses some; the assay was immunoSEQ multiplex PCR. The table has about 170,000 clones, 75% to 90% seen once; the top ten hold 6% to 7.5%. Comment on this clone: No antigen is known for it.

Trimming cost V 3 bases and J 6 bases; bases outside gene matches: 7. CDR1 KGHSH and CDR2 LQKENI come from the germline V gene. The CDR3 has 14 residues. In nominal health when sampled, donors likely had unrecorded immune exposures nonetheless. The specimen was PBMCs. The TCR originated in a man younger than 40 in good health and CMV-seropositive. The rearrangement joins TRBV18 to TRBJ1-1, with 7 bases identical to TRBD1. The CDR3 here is CASSPSDRVAEAFF. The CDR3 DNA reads TGTGCCAGCTCACCGTCAGACAGGGTGGCTGAAGCTTTCTTT.